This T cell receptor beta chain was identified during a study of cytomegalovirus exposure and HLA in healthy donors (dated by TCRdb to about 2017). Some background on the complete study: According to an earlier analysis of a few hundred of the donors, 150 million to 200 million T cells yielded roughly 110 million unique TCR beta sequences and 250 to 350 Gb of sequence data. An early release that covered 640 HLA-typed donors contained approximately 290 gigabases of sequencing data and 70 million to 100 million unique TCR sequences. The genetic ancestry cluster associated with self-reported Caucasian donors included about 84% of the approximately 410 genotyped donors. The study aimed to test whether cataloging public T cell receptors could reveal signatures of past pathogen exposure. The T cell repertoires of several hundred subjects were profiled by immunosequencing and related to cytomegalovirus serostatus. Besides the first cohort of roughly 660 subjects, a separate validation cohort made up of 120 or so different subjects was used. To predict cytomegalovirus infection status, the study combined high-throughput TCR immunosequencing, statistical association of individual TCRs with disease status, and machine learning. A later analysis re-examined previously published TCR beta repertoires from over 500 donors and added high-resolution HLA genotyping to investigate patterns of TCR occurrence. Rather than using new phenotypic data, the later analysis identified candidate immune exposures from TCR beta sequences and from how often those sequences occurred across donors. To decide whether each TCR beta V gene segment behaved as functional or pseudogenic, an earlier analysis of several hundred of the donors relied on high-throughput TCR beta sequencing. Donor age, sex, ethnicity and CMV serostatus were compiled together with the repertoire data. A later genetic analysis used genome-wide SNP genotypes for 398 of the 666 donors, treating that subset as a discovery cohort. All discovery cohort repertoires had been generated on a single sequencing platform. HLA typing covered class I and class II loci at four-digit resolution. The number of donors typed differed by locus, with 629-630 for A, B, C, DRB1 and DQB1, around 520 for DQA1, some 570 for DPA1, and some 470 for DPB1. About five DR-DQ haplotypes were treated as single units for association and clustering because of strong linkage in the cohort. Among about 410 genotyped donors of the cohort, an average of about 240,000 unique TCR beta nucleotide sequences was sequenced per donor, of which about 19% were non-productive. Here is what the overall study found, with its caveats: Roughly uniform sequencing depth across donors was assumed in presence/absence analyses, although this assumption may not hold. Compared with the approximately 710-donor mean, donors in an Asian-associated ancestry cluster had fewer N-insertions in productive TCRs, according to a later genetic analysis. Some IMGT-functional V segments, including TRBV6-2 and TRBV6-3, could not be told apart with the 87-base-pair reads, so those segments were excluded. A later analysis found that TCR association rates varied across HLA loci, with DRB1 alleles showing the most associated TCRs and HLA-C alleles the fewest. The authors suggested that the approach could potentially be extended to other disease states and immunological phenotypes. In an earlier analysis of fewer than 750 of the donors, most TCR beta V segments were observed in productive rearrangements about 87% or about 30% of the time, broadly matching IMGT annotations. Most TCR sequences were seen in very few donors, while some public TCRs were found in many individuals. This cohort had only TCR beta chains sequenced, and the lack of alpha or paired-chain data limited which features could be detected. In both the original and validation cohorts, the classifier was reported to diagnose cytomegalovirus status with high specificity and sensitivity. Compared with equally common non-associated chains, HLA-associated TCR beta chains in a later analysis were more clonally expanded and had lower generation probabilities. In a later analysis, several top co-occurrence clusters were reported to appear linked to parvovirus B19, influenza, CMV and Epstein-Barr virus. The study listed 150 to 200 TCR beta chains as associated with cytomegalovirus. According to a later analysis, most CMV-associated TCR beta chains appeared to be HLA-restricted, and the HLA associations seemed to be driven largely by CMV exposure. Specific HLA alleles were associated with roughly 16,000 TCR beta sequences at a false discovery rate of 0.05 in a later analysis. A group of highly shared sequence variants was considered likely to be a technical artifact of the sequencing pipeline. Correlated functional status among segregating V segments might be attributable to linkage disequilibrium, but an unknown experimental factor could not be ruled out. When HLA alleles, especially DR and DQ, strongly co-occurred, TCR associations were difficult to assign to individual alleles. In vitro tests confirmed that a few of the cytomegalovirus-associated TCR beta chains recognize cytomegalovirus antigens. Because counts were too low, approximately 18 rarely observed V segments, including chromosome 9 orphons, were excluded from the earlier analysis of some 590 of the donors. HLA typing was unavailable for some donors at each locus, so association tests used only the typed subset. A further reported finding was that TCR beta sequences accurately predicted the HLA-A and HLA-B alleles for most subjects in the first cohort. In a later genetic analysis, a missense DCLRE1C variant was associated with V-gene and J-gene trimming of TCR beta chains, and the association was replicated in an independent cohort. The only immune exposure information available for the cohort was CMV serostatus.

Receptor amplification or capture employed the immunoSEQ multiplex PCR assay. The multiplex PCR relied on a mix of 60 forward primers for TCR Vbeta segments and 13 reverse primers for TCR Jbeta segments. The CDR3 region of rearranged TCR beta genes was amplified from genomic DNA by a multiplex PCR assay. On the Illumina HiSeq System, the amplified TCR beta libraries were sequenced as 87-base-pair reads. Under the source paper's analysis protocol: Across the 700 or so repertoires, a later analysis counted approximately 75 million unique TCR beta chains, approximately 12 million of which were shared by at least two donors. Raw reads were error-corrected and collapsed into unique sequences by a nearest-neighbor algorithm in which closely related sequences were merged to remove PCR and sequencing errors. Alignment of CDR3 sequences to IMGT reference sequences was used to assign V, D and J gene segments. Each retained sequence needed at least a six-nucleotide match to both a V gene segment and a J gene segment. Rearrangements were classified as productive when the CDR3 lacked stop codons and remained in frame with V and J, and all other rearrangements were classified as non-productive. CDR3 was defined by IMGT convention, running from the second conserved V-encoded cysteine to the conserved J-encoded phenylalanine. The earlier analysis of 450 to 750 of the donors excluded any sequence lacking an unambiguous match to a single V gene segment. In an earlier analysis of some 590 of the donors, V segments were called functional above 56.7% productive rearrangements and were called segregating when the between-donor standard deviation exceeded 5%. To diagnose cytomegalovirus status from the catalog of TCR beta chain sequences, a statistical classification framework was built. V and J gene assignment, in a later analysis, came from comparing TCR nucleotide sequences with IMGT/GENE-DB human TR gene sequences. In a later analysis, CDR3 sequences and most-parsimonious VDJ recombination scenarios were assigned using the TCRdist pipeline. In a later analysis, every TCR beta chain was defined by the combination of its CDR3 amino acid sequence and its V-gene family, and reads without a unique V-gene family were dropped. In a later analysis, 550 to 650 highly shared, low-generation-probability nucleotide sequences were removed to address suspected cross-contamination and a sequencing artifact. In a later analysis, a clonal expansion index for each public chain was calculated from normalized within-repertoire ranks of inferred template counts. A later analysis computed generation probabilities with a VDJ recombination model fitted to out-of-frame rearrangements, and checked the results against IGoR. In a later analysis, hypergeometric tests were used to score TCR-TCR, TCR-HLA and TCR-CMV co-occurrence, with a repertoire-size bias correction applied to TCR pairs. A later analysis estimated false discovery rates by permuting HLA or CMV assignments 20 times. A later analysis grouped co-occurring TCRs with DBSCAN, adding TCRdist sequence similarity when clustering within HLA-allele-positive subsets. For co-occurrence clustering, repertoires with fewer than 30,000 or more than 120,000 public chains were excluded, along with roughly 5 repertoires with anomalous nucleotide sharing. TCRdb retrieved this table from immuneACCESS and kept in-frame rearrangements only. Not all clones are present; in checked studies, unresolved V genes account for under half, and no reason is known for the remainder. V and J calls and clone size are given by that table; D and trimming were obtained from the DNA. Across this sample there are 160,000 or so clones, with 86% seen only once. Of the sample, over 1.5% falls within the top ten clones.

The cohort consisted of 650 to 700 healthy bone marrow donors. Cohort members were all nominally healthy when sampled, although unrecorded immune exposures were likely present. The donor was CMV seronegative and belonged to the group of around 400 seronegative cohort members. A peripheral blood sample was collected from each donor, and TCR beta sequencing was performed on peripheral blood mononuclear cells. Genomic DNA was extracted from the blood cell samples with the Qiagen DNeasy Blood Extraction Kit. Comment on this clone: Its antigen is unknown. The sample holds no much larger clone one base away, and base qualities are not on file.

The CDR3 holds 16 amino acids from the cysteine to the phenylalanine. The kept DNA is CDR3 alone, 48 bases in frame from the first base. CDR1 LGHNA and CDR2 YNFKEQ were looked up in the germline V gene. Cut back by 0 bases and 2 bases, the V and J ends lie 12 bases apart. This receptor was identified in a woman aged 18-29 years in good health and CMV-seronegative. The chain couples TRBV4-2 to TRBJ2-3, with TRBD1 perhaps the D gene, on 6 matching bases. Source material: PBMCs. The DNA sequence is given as TGTGCCAGCAGCCAAGAGATGGGGGCCTACACAGATACGCAGTATTTT. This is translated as CASSQEMGAYTDTQYF.